The following is a TCR beta chain sequence with its context. The sample originates from a study of CD8 T cells in Susac syndrome. With random hexamers, roughly 0.45 to 1 ug RNA was reverse transcribed. TCR beta CDR3 was amplified by immunoSEQ multiplex PCR. This amplification extended across 54 Vbeta and 13 Jbeta segments. TCRdb called the immunoSEQ multiplex PCR reads again in MiXCR, with one record for every CDR3 protein. In the table there are over 140,000 distinct CDR3 sequences, just under 95% of which are singletons. Definite or probable Susac syndrome was diagnosed using recently defined diagnostic criteria. The clonotype originates from a human donor with Susac syndrome. The sequenced material came from CD4+ T cells from PBMCs.

CDR3 protein: CASSQTGGFGSSNQPQHF. CDR3 nucleotide sequence: TGCGCCAGCAGCCAAACAGGGGGCTTCGGATCTAGCAATCAGCCCCAGCATTTT. The chain employs TRBV4-1 and TRBJ1-5; 9 nucleotides line up with TRBD1. Germline loops: CDR1 MGHRA, CDR2 YSYEKL. After removal of 2 bases from V and 0 bases from J, the junction contained 8 bases not matched to a gene. CDR3 length equals 18 residues.